The rows below give T cell receptor beta chains drawn from one sample of a study of OX40 agonist ivuxolimab in advanced cancers. Repertoires were generated with immunoSEQ multiplex PCR, while TCRdb's copy carries only in-frame clones and drops some. Of 86,000 or so clones listed, about 91% are singletons. The sample consisted of CD4+ or CD8+ T cells sorted from blood, taken in a trial of the OX40 agonist ivuxolimab. The receptors derive from an adult with an advanced solid tumor such as melanoma, head and neck, liver or kidney cancer. Both conserved end residues are part of each CDR3. Fields, in order: V gene, clone size, D gene, J gene, CDR3 DNA, CDR3 protein. D genes are given only for firm matches. Clone size is stated in some rows and not others, as once, few, many or a class when expanded.

>TRBV9|-|-|TRBJ1-2
TGTGCCAGCAGCGGGCCCATCGATGGCTACACCTTC
CASSGPIDGYTF
>TRBV23-1|-|-|TRBJ2-1
TGCGCCAGCCGCTTGGGGCTAGGGAGGAATGAGCAGTTCTTC
CASRLGLGRNEQFF
>TRBV7-2|-|TRBD1|TRBJ2-2
TGTGCCAGCAGCTCGGACAGGGTAATCACCGGGGAGCTGTTTTTT
CASSSDRVITGELFF
>TRBV19|-|-|TRBJ2-7
TGTGCCAGTAGTATCCAGGGATTCTACGAGCAGTACTTC
CASSIQGFYEQYF
>TRBV7-2|-|TRBD1|TRBJ1-5
TGTGCCAGCAGCTCCAGGACAGGGGGAGATCAGCCCCAGCATTTT
CASSSRTGGDQPQHF
>TRBV2|-|-|TRBJ1-1
TGTGCCAGCAAAGGTGGTCGTTTGAACACTGAAGCTTTCTTT
CASKGGRLNTEAFF
>TRBV7-9|-|-|TRBJ2-7
TGTGCCAGCAGCCCCCGGGGCAGCTCCTACGAGCAGTACTTC
CASSPRGSSYEQYF
>TRBV14|-|-|TRBJ2-2
TGTGCCAGCAGCCCTACCAAAGCAGCAGACACCGGGGAGCTGTTTTTT
CASSPTKAADTGELFF
>TRBV28|-|-|TRBJ1-1
TGTGCCAGCAGTTCCCCTCCTGACAGGCTGACTGAAGCTTTCTTT
CASSSPPDRLTEAFF
>TRBV6-1|once|-|TRBJ1-2
TGTGCCAGCAGGCGGGCGGCGGGTGGCTACACCTTC
CASRRAAGGYTF
>TRBV30|-|-|TRBJ1-2
TGTGCCTGGAGTACGGCAGGGATACGTATGGGCTACACCTTC
CAWSTAGIRMGYTF
>TRBV5-4|-|-|TRBJ2-4
TGTGCCAGCAGCTTGACAAGAGCCAGCTGGCCAGCCAAAAACATTCAGTACTTC
CASSLTRASWPAKNIQYF
>TRBV19|-|-|TRBJ1-2
TGTGCCAGTAGCCTAAGGGGGGGGACTGCCAGCTATGGCTACACCTTC
CASSLRGGTASYGYTF
>TRBV2|-|-|TRBJ1-3
TGTGCCAGCAGTGAAGGGGGACGGTTCTCTGGAAACACCATATATTTT
CASSEGGRFSGNTIYF
>TRBV4-2|-|-|TRBJ2-5
TGTGCCAGCAGCCAGGGCCGTCCGGGCCGACAGTACTTC
CASSQGRPGRQYF
>TRBV5-1|-|TRBD1|TRBJ2-4
TGCGCCAGCAGCTTGGGGGGACAGCTGAAGTACTTC
CASSLGGQLKYF
>TRBV6-1|-|-|TRBJ1-3
TGTGCCAGCACTCCTAGATCCGGCACCATATATTTT
CASTPRSGTIYF